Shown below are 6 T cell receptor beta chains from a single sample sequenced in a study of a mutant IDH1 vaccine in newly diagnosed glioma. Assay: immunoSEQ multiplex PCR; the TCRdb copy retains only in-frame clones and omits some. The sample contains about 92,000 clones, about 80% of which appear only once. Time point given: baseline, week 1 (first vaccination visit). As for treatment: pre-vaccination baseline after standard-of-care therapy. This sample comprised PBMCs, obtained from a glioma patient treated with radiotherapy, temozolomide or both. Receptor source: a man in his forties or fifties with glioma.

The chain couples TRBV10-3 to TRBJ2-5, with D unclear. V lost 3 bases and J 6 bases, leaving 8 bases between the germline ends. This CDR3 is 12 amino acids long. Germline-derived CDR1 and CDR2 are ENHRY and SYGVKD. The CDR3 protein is CAISEWGKTQYF. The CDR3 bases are TGTGCCATCAGTGAATGGGGAAAGACCCAGTACTTC.

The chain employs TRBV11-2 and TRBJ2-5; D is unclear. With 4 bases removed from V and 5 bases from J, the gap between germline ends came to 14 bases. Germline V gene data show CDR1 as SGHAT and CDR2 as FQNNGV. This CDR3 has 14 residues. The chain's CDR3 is CASSSQSSKETQYF. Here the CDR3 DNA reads TGTGCCAGCAGCTCCCAGTCGAGTAAGGAGACCCAGTACTTC.

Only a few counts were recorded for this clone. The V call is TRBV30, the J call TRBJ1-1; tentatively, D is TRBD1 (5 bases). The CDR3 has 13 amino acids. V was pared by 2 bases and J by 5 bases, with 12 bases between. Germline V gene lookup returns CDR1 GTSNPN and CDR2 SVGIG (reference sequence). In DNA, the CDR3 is TGTGCCTGGAGTCCGGCGGGGGGGACTGAAGCTTTCTTT. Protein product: CAWSPAGGTEAFF. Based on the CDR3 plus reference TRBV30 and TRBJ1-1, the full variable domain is SQTIHQWPATLVQPVGSPLSLECTVEGTSNPNLYWYRQAAGRGLQLLFYSVGIGQISSEVPQNLSASRPQDRQFILSSKKLLLSDSGFYLCAWSPAGGTEAFFGQGTRLTVV.

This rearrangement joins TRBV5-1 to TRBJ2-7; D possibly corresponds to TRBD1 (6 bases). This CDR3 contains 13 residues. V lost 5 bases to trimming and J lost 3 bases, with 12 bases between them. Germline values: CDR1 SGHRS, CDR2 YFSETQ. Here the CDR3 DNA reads TGCGCCAGCAGGCCATCAGGGGACTACGAGCAGTACTTC. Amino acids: CASRPSGDYEQYF.

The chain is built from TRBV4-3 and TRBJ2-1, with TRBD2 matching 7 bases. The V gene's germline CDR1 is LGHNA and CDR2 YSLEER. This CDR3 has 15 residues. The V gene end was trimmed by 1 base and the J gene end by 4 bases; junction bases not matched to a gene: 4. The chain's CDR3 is CASSQVLAEYNEQFF. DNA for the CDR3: TGCGCCAGCAGCCAAGTGCTAGCGGAATACAATGAGCAGTTCTTC.

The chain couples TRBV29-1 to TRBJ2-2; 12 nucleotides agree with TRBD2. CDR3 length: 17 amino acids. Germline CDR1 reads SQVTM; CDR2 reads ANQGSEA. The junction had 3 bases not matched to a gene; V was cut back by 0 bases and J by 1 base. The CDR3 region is CSVEEVTSGGNTGELFF. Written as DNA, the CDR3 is TGCAGCGTTGAAGAGGTGACTAGCGGGGGGAACACCGGGGAGCTGTTTTTT.